Sequencing of this T cell receptor (beta chain) was carried out in a study of glioma-infiltrating T cells. Study results and limitations: Very few CDR3 sequences were shared between tissue and blood. Non-neoplastic patients had below-expected tissue-blood divergence, while all gliomas exceeded expectation.

In its sample, this clonotype was seen many times. The antigen remains undetermined. Trimming shortened V by 2 bases and J by 5 bases, and 8 bases separated the two germline ends. Germline CDR1 is MNHNY and CDR2 is SVGAGI (reference sequence). The CDR3 runs 13 residues. TCR alpha and beta CDR3 regions were amplified from RNA using iRepertoire nested multiplex PCR. Tissue mRNA or PBMC total RNA, roughly 100-400 ng, went into one-step reverse transcription and amplification. From the multiplex PCR reads, TCRdb called clonotypes with MiXCR, one entry per CDR3 protein. The table lists roughly 120,000 distinct CDR3 sequences, approximately 25% of them singletons.

The V call is TRBV6-6, the J call TRBJ2-3, with unresolved D. Source material: glioma tissue, nonneoplastic brain tissue, or PBMCs (not recorded which). The receptor was derived from a human donor with low-grade glioma or glioblastoma, undergoing nonglioma brain surgery, or in good health (not recorded which). The CDR3 sequence is CASSYDDGDTQYF. The CDR3 DNA is TGTGCCAGCAGTTACGACGACGGAGATACGCAGTATTTT.